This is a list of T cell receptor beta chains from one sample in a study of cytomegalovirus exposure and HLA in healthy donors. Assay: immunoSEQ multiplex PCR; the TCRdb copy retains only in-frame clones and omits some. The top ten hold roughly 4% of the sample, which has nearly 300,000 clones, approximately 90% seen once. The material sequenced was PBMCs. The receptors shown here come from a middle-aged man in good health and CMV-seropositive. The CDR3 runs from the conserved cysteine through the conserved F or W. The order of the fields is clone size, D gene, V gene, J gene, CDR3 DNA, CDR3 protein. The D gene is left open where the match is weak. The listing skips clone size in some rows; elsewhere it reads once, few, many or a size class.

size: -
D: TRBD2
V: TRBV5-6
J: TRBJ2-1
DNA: TGTGCCAGCGACCCGACCCCCGGGACTAGCGGTTACAATGAGCAGTTCTTC
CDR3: CASDPTPGTSGYNEQFF

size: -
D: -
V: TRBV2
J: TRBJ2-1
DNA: TGTGCCAGCAGTCTGACAGGCAATGAGCAGTTCTTC
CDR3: CASSLTGNEQFF

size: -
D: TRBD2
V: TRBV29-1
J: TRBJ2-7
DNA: TGCAGCACCAGGACTAGCGGGAGTTGGGAGCAGTACTTC
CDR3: CSTRTSGSWEQYF

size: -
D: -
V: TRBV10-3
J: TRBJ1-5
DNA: TGTGCCATCAGTGCAGAAGTGGGCAATCAGCCCCAGCATTTT
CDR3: CAISAEVGNQPQHF

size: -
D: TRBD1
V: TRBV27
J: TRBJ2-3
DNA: TGTGCCAGCAGTACACCGGGACAGTCCACAGATACGCAGTATTTT
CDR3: CASSTPGQSTDTQYF

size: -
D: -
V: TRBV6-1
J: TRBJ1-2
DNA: TGTGCCAGCAGTGAGGGGAGCTATGGCTACACCTTC
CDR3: CASSEGSYGYTF

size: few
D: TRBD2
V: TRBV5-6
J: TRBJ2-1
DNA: TGTGCCAGCAGCTTGATAGCGGGAGGAGACAATGAGCAGTTCTTC
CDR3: CASSLIAGGDNEQFF

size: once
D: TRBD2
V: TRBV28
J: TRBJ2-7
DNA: TGTGCCAGCAGCAGCGGGGGGACAGACTCCTACGAGCAGTACTTC
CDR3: CASSSGGTDSYEQYF

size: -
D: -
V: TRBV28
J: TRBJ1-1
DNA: TGTGCCGGCAGTTTAAACCTGGGGGCTTACACTGAAGCTTTCTTT
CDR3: CAGSLNLGAYTEAFF

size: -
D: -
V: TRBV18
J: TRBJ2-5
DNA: TGTGCCAGCTCACCTGTTAAAGAGACCCAGTACTTC
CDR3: CASSPVKETQYF

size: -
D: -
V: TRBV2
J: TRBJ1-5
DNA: TGTGCCAGCAGTCGGACAGATAGCAATCAGCCCCAGCATTTT
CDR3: CASSRTDSNQPQHF

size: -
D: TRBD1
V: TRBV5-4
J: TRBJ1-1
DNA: TGTGCCAGCAGCGAAGGACAGGTGAACACTGAAGCTTTCTTT
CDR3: CASSEGQVNTEAFF

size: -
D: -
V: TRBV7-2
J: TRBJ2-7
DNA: TGTGCCAGCAGCTTAGTAGCTGGCGAGCAGTACTTC
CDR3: CASSLVAGEQYF

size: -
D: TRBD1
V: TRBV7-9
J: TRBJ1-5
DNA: TGTTCCAGCAGCCCTCCGGGACAGGTAAATCAGCCCCAGCATTTT
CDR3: CSSSPPGQVNQPQHF

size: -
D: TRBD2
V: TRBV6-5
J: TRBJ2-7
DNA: TGTGCCAGCAGTTATAGCGGGAGAAGCTACGAGCAGTACTTC
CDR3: CASSYSGRSYEQYF

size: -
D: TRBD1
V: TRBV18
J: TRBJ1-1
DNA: TGTGCCAGCTCTACCAGGGTCGGGACAGTCGCTGAAGCTTTCTTT
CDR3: CASSTRVGTVAEAFF